The 16 T cell receptor beta chains below were found in one sample sequenced in a study of T-cell memory formation after mild COVID-19. In TCRdb, the 5' RACE reads were re-called with MiXCR into one record per CDR3 protein. There are 150,000 to 200,000 distinct CDR3 sequences in the sample; less than 40% occur only once, and more than 10% lies in the top ten. Sequenced sample: PBMCs or a T cell subset sorted from them (not recorded which). These receptors were collected from an adult woman who had mild COVID-19 (a few samples of this study predate the infection). Cell type and time point are not known.

This chain links TRBV7-9 with TRBJ2-3; maybe TRBD1 (5 bases). V was shortened by 5 bases and J by 5 bases, with 17 bases between the two germline ends. The CDR3 totals 15 residues. From germline, CDR1 is SEHNR and CDR2 FQNEAQ (reference sequence). CDR3 in amino acids: CASSPPWTYLDTQYF. The CDR3 DNA is TGTGCCAGCAGCCCCCCCTGGACATACTTAGATACGCAGTATTTT.

This clonotype was found a few times. The V call is TRBV12-3 or TRBV12-4, the J call TRBJ1-6; D unclear. V was trimmed by 7 bases and J by 7 bases, leaving 11 bases between them. CDR3 size: 13 residues. CDR3: CASTSAMNSPLHF. The CDR3 DNA sequence: TGTGCCAGCACCTCGGCCATGAATTCACCCCTCCACTTT.

V gene TRBV18 combines with J gene TRBJ2-7; TRBD2 agrees at 8 bases. This CDR3 contains 15 residues. From germline, CDR1 is KGHSH and CDR2 LQKENI. With V trimmed by 3 bases and J by 5 bases, 9 bases remained unmatched. As DNA, the CDR3 is TGTGCCAGCTCACCGCGGGGGGCCAATCACGACGAGCAGTACTTC. Protein: CASSPRGANHDEQYF.

The chain combines TRBV6-5 with TRBJ1-1; 8 nucleotides align to TRBD1. The CDR3 totals 14 residues. CDR1 is MNHEY, CDR2 SVGAGI, per germline. Trimming removed 4 bases from V and 6 bases from J; junction bases left unmatched: 7. The CDR3 spells CASSSGQGASEAFF. The DNA for the CDR3 is TGTGCCAGCAGTTCAGGGCAGGGGGCCTCTGAAGCTTTCTTT.

The J gene is TRBJ2-7, the V gene TRBV4-2, with TRBD2 matching 13 bases. J gave up 2 bases and V 5 bases, and 12 bases lay outside the gene matches. This CDR3 comprises 18 residues. Germline-derived CDR1 and CDR2 are LGHNA and YNFKEQ. The CDR3 region is CASSSHRPTSGGTYEQYF. The CDR3 DNA is TGTGCCAGCAGCTCCCACCGTCCGACTAGCGGGGGGACCTACGAGCAGTACTTC.

This clonotype has a handful of counts. This chain joins TRBV7-2 and TRBJ2-1, with a weak D call TRBD1 (5 bases). The germline V and J ends were trimmed by 1 base and 15 bases, with 19 bases remaining between them. CDR3 size: 14 residues. Germline V gene sequence: CDR1 SGHTA, CDR2 FQGNSA. DNA of the CDR3: TGTGCCAGCAGCTTAGGCGCCAGGGATAGTAATTCGTTCTTC. Amino acid sequence: CASSLGARDSNSFF.

The chain couples TRBV21-1 to TRBJ2-7; the table's D call of TRBD2 was not tested on the DNA. TRBV21-1 is reported as a pseudogene. The CDR3 loop spans 16 amino acids. CDR3 protein: CASSKGKAAGSSEQYF. CDR3 sequence (DNA): TGTGCCAGCAGCAAAGGAAAGGCGGCAGGGTCCTCCGAGCAGTACTTC.

This clonotype has just a few counts. The chain has TRBV5-1 and TRBJ2-5; D is uncertain. CDR3 size: 15 residues. V was clipped by 0 bases and J by 1 base, with 10 bases between them. Germline V gene data show CDR1 as SGHRS and CDR2 as YFSETQ. In nucleotides, the CDR3 is TGCGCCAGCAGCTTGGACAACAGACTCCAAGAGACCCAGTACTTC. Translated, it gives CASSLDNRLQETQYF.

The rearrangement joins TRBV29-1 to TRBJ2-2; tentatively, D is TRBD1 (5 bases). Looked up from germline, CDR1 is SQVTM and CDR2 is ANQGSEA. Trimming took off 5 bases at V and 0 bases at J, with 13 bases between the two ends. The CDR3 sequence is 15 residues long. The CDR3 loop is CSVSRQSSNTGELFF. CDR3 coding DNA: TGCAGCGTTTCGAGACAGAGCTCGAACACCGGGGAGCTGTTTTTT.

The sample holds many counts of this clonotype. The gene calls are TRBV9 and TRBJ2-5; unclear D gene. In germline, CDR1 is SGDLS, CDR2 YYNGEE. Trimming cost V 5 bases and J 3 bases, with 8 bases left between them. This CDR3 is built from 12 residues. CDR3 nucleotides: TGTGCCAGCAGGGGCGATGAAGAGACCCAGTACTTC. It yields the protein CASRGDEETQYF.

CDR3 region: CATSEGETQYF. The CDR3 DNA reads as TGTGCCACCAGTGAGGGGGAGACCCAGTACTTC. The chain uses TRBV24-1 and TRBJ2-5; the D is unclear. CDR1 is KGHDR, CDR2 SFDVKD, per germline. V was cut by 4 bases and J by 5 bases, with 4 bases left in between. CDR3 length equals 11 residues.

The gene calls are TRBV3-1 and TRBJ1-1; D ambiguous. The germline gives CDR1 LGHDT, CDR2 YNNKEL (reference sequence). Trimming took 1 base from V and 0 from J, leaving 18 bases between them. The CDR3 is 18 amino acids. DNA of the CDR3: TGTGCCAGCAGCCAAGTGTATTCGGGCCTCTCGCTGAACACTGAAGCTTTCTTT. Protein sequence: CASSQVYSGLSLNTEAFF.

This chain uses TRBV29-1 with TRBJ2-3, with TRBD2 matching 12 bases. Per the germline V gene, CDR1 is SQVTM and CDR2 is ANQGSEA. J gave up 3 bases and V 4 bases, and 5 bases lay outside the gene matches. The CDR3 is 15 residues long. The CDR3, as DNA: TGCAGCGTTGGTCCGACTAGCGGGGGAACAGATACGCAGTATTTT. It yields the protein CSVGPTSGGTDTQYF.

The chain is built from TRBV5-1 and TRBJ2-1; 10 bases line up with TRBD1. This CDR3 is 15 amino acids long. CDR1 and CDR2 from the germline V gene are SGHRS and YFSETQ. V dropped 4 bases and J dropped 7; count of bases not matched to a gene: 8. The CDR3: CASSPGQGGVNEQFF. As DNA, the CDR3 is TGCGCCAGCAGCCCCGGACAGGGGGGGGTGAATGAGCAGTTCTTC.

The sample holds a few counts of this clonotype. This chain joins TRBV3-1 and TRBJ2-7, with 8 nucleotides matching TRBD2. V gave up 0 bases and J gave up 4 bases; unmatched junction bases: 5. The CDR3 sequence is 15 residues long. The V gene's germline CDR1 is LGHDT and CDR2 YNNKEL (reference sequence). The CDR3 reads CASSQEHGGRYEQYF. DNA of the CDR3: TGTGCCAGCAGCCAAGAACACGGCGGGAGGTACGAGCAGTACTTC.

This clonotype appeared a few times. This chain uses TRBV5-1 with TRBJ2-2; TRBD1 matches 8 bases. V was clipped by 5 bases and J by 0 bases; unmatched bases: 6. The CDR3 contains 16 residues. Germline CDR1 SGHRS, CDR2 YFSETQ. CDR3 in amino acids: CASSSLDRANTGELFF. The CDR3 DNA is TGCGCCAGCAGTTCCCTGGACAGGGCGAACACCGGGGAGCTGTTTTTT.